This T cell receptor beta chain was obtained from a study of control samples from healthy donors and cancer patients. Trimming cost V 1 base and J 3 bases, with 6 bases left between them. The CDR3 extends over 13 amino acids. Germline values: CDR1 SGHVS, CDR2 FQNEAQ. This clone was recorded once. Produced via immunoSEQ multiplex PCR; TCRdb's table is partial and in-frame only. The sample holds more than 60,000 clones; around 86% are singletons and the top ten take around a tenth. Sequencing input: PBMCs. This rearrangement joins TRBV7-8 to TRBJ2-5; no firm D call. The TCR was taken from a woman aged 45-59 years with colorectal cancer. DNA for the CDR3: TGTGCCAGCAGCTTAGGCCCCAAAGAGACCCAGTACTTC. It specifies CASSLGPKETQYF.